Following are 6 T cell receptor beta chains from one sample sequenced in a study of identifying expanded T cells in peripheral blood. The table came from immunoSEQ multiplex PCR; TCRdb's copy has only in-frame clones and leaves some out. This sample has approximately 75,000 clones, with almost 90% found just once. The sample was blood. The receptor set was obtained from a person between 18 and 75 years old in good health.

The chain employs TRBV6-5 and TRBJ2-7; TRBD1 agrees at 7 bases. The CDR3 contains 14 residues. Germline loops: CDR1 MNHEY, CDR2 SVGAGI. Germline trimming cut 7 bases from V and 2 bases from J; bases unmatched to any gene: 8. CDR3 sequence (DNA): TGTGCCAGCAAAGAACAGGGGTCAGCCTACGAGCAGTACTTC. It is translated as CASKEQGSAYEQYF.

The rearrangement joins TRBV6-1 to TRBJ2-2; D is tentatively TRBD1 or TRBD2 (5 bases each). Germline V gene data show CDR1 as MNHNS and CDR2 as SASEGT. V was pared by 3 bases and J by 0 bases, with 11 bases between. This CDR3 has 16 amino acids. CDR3 bases: TGTGCCAGCAGTGACACGGGACGGACGAACACCGGGGAGCTGTTTTTT. Its translation: CASSDTGRTNTGELFF.

The chain employs TRBV28 and TRBJ1-1, with D uncertain. V lost 2 bases, J lost 1 base, and 8 bases lay in between. CDR1 and CDR2 (germline): MDHEN, SYDVKM. This CDR3 has 14 amino acids. CDR3 bases: TGTGCCAGCAGTTTAAGGCAGGCGAACACTGAAGCTTTCTTT. Translated: CASSLRQANTEAFF.

The chain joins TRBV11-2 to TRBJ2-7; 8 bases match TRBD1. The V gene end was trimmed by 4 bases and the J gene end by 5 bases; junction bases not matched to a gene: 13. Germline CDR1 and CDR2: SGHAT and FQNNGV. The CDR3 has 16 amino acids. The CDR3 protein is CASSYAIQGVQDEQYF. DNA for the CDR3: TGTGCCAGCAGCTACGCGATACAGGGGGTCCAGGACGAGCAGTACTTC.

The gene calls are TRBV5-4 and TRBJ2-1; D gene unclear. In germline, CDR1 is SGHNT, CDR2 YYREEE (reference sequence). This CDR3 contains 14 residues. With 3 bases removed from V and 2 bases from J, the gap between germline ends came to 9 bases. CDR3 nucleotides: TGTGCCAGCAGCTCCCCCGGACCCTACAATGAGCAGTTCTTC. Protein sequence: CASSSPGPYNEQFF.

The V and J genes are TRBV27 and TRBJ2-1, with D tentatively TRBD1 (6 bases). Germline loops: CDR1 MNHEY, CDR2 SMNVEV (reference sequence). The CDR3 consists of 16 residues. The V end was cut by 2 bases, the J end by 12 bases, with 23 bases between. The CDR3 nucleotides read TGTGCCAGCAGTTTAAGGGACATGAGTAGTAACAATCGGCAGTTCTTC. It yields the protein CASSLRDMSSNNRQFF.